This entry is about one T cell receptor beta chain. As processed by the authors: Nucleated cell counts were estimated from reference gene primer amplification. Profiled with immunoSEQ multiplex PCR; TCRdb holds only in-frame clones, not every one. That table gives V, J and clone size, and the DNA gave D and trimming. The sample yields about 370,000 clones, around 87% seen once. This sample is drawn from a study of blood T cell repertoires in COVID-19. About the study: Some COVID-19 samples were acute and others convalescent; all came from the United States, Italy and Spain.

Germline values: CDR1 SGHTA, CDR2 FQGTGA. After removal of 5 bases from V and 13 bases from J, the junction contained 9 bases not matched to a gene. The CDR3 is 14 amino acids. Sample: peripheral blood. This TCR came from a woman in her twenties or thirties with COVID-19, enrolled during active disease. The rearrangement links TRBV7-3 to TRBJ1-6, with 9 bases fitting TRBD1. Here the CDR3 DNA reads TGTGCCAGCAGCACGGGACAGGGAGAGATGCCCCTCCACTTT. It yields the protein CASSTGQGEMPLHF.